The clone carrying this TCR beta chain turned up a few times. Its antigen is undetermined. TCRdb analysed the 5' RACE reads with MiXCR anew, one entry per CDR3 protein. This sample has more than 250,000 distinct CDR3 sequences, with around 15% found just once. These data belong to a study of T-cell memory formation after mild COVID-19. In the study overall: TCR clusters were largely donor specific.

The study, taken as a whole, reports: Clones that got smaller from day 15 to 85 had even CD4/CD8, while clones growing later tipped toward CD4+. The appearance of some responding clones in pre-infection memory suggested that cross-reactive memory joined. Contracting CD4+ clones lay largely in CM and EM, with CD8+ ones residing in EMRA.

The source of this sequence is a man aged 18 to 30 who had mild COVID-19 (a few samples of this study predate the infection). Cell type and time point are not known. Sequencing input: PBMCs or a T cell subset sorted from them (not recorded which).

Written as DNA, the CDR3 is TGCAGTGTGATGACAGGGAACGAGAACATTCAGTACTTC. This codes for CSVMTGNENIQYF. This rearrangement joins TRBV20-1 to TRBJ2-4, with TRBD1 matching 7 bases. Germline CDR1 is DFQATT and CDR2 is SNEGSKA (reference sequence). The CDR3 spans 13 residues. Unmatched junction bases numbered 10, after V lost 7 bases and J lost 7 bases.